This entry features one T cell receptor (beta chain) sequence. The source of the sample is a study of blood T cell repertoires in COVID-19. Trimming took 4 bases from V and 9 from J; bases not matched to a gene: 9. The CDR3 is made up of 14 amino acids. Germline CDR1 reads GTSNPN; CDR2 reads SVGIG (reference sequence). Clones were read by immunoSEQ multiplex PCR, and TCRdb kept only the in-frame ones, dropping some. The top ten hold around 10% of the sample, which has approximately 47,000 clones, more than 80% seen once. Sequenced sample: peripheral blood. The chain recombines TRBV30 with TRBJ2-1, with TRBD1 matching 10 bases. The sequence derives from a man in his 60s with acute or convalescent COVID-19. The CDR3 nucleotides read TGTGCCTGGAAGACAGGGGGCGCGTTAGGTGAGCAGTTCTTC. Amino acid sequence: CAWKTGGALGEQFF.